The 32 T cell receptor beta chains below all came from one sample that was sequenced in a study of technical replicates of blood from a few donors. Generated by immunoSEQ multiplex PCR, the TCRdb table keeps only in-frame clones and is missing some. Among 58,000 or so clones listed, approximately 84% were seen once. What was sequenced was PBMCs. All receptors come from a human donor in good health. Some clones in this sample may be carry-over from other donors' samples.

The CDR3 loop is CASSHLAGVDTQYF. The CDR3 DNA follows: TGTGCCAGCAGCCATCTAGCGGGGGTCGATACGCAGTATTTT. The chain carries TRBV5-6 and TRBJ2-3; 10 bases are a match to TRBD2. The CDR3 loop spans 14 amino acids. Germline CDR1 and CDR2: SGHDT and YYEEEE. Germline trimming cut 4 bases from V and 6 bases from J; bases unmatched to any gene: 5.

The rearrangement uses TRBV2 and TRBJ2-2; maybe TRBD2 (6 bases). This CDR3 region has 13 residues. Between the trimmed V and J ends, which lost 6 bases and 5 bases, there was a span of 10 bases. CDR1 and CDR2 from the germline V gene are SNHLY and FYNNEI. The chain's CDR3 is CASSTGVTGELFF. CDR3 nucleotide sequence: TGTGCCAGCAGCACGGGGGTGACCGGGGAGCTGTTTTTT.

V gene TRBV5-1 combines with J gene TRBJ2-7, with 11 bases that match TRBD2. Germline V CDR1 and CDR2: SGHRS, YFSETQ. The CDR3 covers 16 residues. After removal of 0 bases from V and 6 bases from J, the junction contained 8 bases not matched to a gene. CDR3 sequence reads: CASSLGVAGGQGEQYF. Written as DNA, the CDR3 is TGCGCCAGCAGCTTGGGGGTAGCGGGAGGGCAAGGCGAGCAGTACTTC.

The table lists this clone with a count of one. DNA for the CDR3: TGTGCCAGCAGCCAGAGCCGGGACACCTACGAGCAGTACTTC. It translates to CASSQSRDTYEQYF. The chain uses TRBV7-8 and TRBJ2-7; a weak D match, TRBD1 (6 bases). Trimming pared 5 bases from V and 2 bases from J, leaving 13 bases between. Germline V gene data show CDR1 as SGHVS and CDR2 as FQNEAQ. The CDR3 length is 14 residues.

The chain recombines TRBV7-9 with TRBJ2-7, with 8 bases fitting TRBD2. Per the germline V gene, CDR1 is SEHNR and CDR2 is FQNEAQ (reference sequence). The CDR3 is made up of 15 amino acids. V shed 5 bases and J 3 bases; nucleotides not matched to a gene: 9. The CDR3 protein is CASSPYSGGRYEQYF. The CDR3 nucleotides read TGTGCCAGCAGCCCCTACAGCGGGGGCCGCTACGAGCAGTACTTC.

The V call is TRBV10-2, the J call TRBJ1-2; unclear D gene. Germline-derived CDR1 and CDR2 are WSHSY and SAAADI. With 6 bases removed from V and 7 bases from J, the gap between germline ends came to 15 bases. The CDR3 runs 13 residues. Here the CDR3 reads CASRPVLAGGYTF. CDR3 coding DNA: TGCGCCAGCAGGCCGGTGTTGGCGGGTGGCTACACCTTC.

The rearrangement uses TRBV2 and TRBJ1-2, with 10 bases fitting TRBD1. CDR1 and CDR2 from the germline V gene are SNHLY and FYNNEI. The junction had 10 bases not matched to a gene; V was cut back by 8 bases and J by 4 bases. The CDR3 is 15 residues long. DNA for the CDR3: TGTGCCAGCGGGGACAGGGGACGTTTTAGCTATGGCTACACCTTC. Translation gives CASGDRGRFSYGYTF.

The chain combines TRBV18 with TRBJ2-7; 10 nucleotides align to TRBD1. V was clipped by 3 bases and J by 7 bases; unmatched bases: 3. The CDR3 has 13 residues. CDR1 KGHSH and CDR2 LQKENI come from the germline V gene. The CDR3 bases are TGTGCCAGCTCACCCGGACAGGGGGGAGAGCAGTACTTC. This translates into CASSPGQGGEQYF.

The chain is built from TRBV6-5 and TRBJ1-1; D not certain. Germline CDR1 reads MNHEY; CDR2 reads SVGAGI. The CDR3 has 15 amino acids. Deletions cut 7 bases from V and 1 base from J, with 16 bases between. The CDR3 sequence: CASTSNGKKNTEAFF. The CDR3 coding sequence is TGTGCCAGCACCAGTAACGGGAAGAAGAACACTGAAGCTTTCTTT.

This chain joins TRBV10-3 and TRBJ2-7; 7 positions agree with TRBD1. Losses at the gene ends were 0 bases for V and 1 base for J; bases not matched to a gene: 9. CDR3 size: 17 residues. In germline, CDR1 is ENHRY, CDR2 SYGVKD. The CDR3 bases are TGTGCCATCAGTGAGTCAGTTATAAGGACAGGATCCTACGAGCAGTACTTC. This codes for CAISESVIRTGSYEQYF.

This clone is a singleton in its sample. The chain joins TRBV27 to TRBJ2-2; TRBD2 matches at 16 bases. The CDR3 is made up of 21 amino acids. The germline V gene encodes CDR1 MNHEY and CDR2 SMNVEV (reference sequence). The V segment lost 6 bases and the J segment 0 bases; nucleotides outside the gene matches: 13. In DNA, the CDR3 is TGTGCCAGCAGATGGGAGGTTAGGGGACTAGCGGGGGGGACGAACACCGGGGAGCTGTTTTTT. This gives the protein CASRWEVRGLAGGTNTGELFF.

The chain combines TRBV7-9 with TRBJ1-4, with no clear D. Germline lookup yields CDR1 SEHNR and CDR2 FQNEAQ (reference sequence). The germline V and J ends were trimmed by 5 bases and 3 bases, with 10 bases remaining between them. The CDR3 is 14 amino acids. CDR3 sequence (DNA): TGTGCCAGCAGCCCGTCGGGAGCTAATGAAAAACTGTTTTTT. Translated, it gives CASSPSGANEKLFF.

The genes are TRBV4-3 and TRBJ1-2; no firm D call. CDR3 size: 16 residues. The germline gives CDR1 LGHNA, CDR2 YSLEER. Trimming took 0 bases from V and 2 from J, leaving 13 bases between them. The DNA of the CDR3 is TGCGCCAGCAGCCAAGATTTGCGGGTTCGGAACTATGGCTACACCTTC. This sequence encodes CASSQDLRVRNYGYTF.

The chain recombines TRBV14 with TRBJ1-2; no reliable D call. The CDR3 runs to 11 residues. Germline-derived CDR1 and CDR2 are SGHDN and FVKESK. Deletions cut 3 bases from V and 8 bases from J, with 7 bases between. CDR3 coding DNA: TGTGCCAGCAGCCAGGAGGGCGGCTACACCTTC. Its protein product is CASSQEGGYTF. Using reference TRBV14 and TRBJ1-2 for the parts outside the CDR3, the full variable domain is EAGVTQFPSHSVIEKGQTVTLRCDPISGHDNLYWYRRVMGKEIKFLLHFVKESKQDESGMPNNRFLAERTGGTYSTLKVQPAELEDSGVYFCASSQEGGYTFGSGTRLTVV.

This chain joins TRBV14 and TRBJ2-7; a weak D match, TRBD2 (5 bases). CDR3 length equals 14 residues. Per germline, CDR1 SGHDN and CDR2 FVKESK. Trimming removed 1 base from V and 3 bases from J, with 10 bases in between. CDR3 amino acids: CASSQVGSVYEQYF. CDR3 nucleotides: TGTGCCAGCAGCCAAGTTGGTAGCGTCTACGAGCAGTACTTC. The full variable domain, in which reference TRBV14 and TRBJ2-7 provide the parts outside the CDR3, is EAGVTQFPSHSVIEKGQTVTLRCDPISGHDNLYWYRRVMGKEIKFLLHFVKESKQDESGMPNNRFLAERTGGTYSTLKVQPAELEDSGVYFCASSQVGSVYEQYFGPGTRLTVT.

This clone was seen just once. The chain joins TRBV6-5 to TRBJ1-1; TRBD1 matches 7 bases. Germline trimming cut 2 bases from V and 0 bases from J; bases unmatched to any gene: 6. CDR3 length: 16 amino acids. CDR1 is MNHEY, CDR2 SVGAGI, per germline. The CDR3 reads CASSYRVRGMNTEAFF. The CDR3 region has the DNA TGTGCCAGCAGTTACAGAGTCAGGGGGATGAACACTGAAGCTTTCTTT.

The chain carries TRBV5-5 and TRBJ2-7, with 10 bases lining up with TRBD2. Germline CDR1 SGHKS, CDR2 YYEKEE (reference sequence). The trim removed 0 bases at V and 3 bases at J, leaving 3 bases unmatched. This CDR3 spans 15 amino acids. The CDR3 is CASSLASGRGYEQYF. The CDR3 DNA sequence: TGTGCCAGCAGCTTGGCTAGCGGGAGAGGCTACGAGCAGTACTTC.

This chain connects TRBV5-1 to TRBJ1-1; no clear D. The V end was cut by 0 bases, the J end by 10 bases, with 16 bases between. The CDR3 extends over 14 amino acids. Germline V gene lookup returns CDR1 SGHRS and CDR2 YFSETQ. The CDR3 DNA reads TGCGCCAGCAGCTTGGGCCGAAACCCAGGTTCAGCTTTCTTT. It specifies CASSLGRNPGSAFF.

The J gene is TRBJ2-3, the V gene TRBV4-2; 11 bases line up with TRBD2. With 3 bases clipped from V and 3 bases from J, the junction kept 14 bases outside the gene matches. The CDR3 length is 19 residues. Germline lookup yields CDR1 LGHNA and CDR2 YNFKEQ. The CDR3: CASSHKVAGGADRTDTQYF. CDR3 sequence (DNA): TGTGCCAGCAGCCATAAAGTAGCGGGGGGGGCAGATCGTACAGATACGCAGTATTTT.

V is TRBV5-5 and J is TRBJ2-2, with 12 bases identical to TRBD1. The CDR3 covers 15 residues. Trimming cost V 4 bases and J 7 bases; bases outside gene matches: 5. The germline V gene encodes CDR1 SGHKS and CDR2 YYEKEE (reference sequence). The CDR3 region is CASSPGTGGFGELFF. The CDR3 DNA reads TGTGCCAGCAGCCCCGGGACAGGGGGCTTCGGGGAGCTGTTTTTT.

J is TRBJ2-5 and V is TRBV10-3, with 7 nucleotides matching TRBD1. Germline values: CDR1 ENHRY, CDR2 SYGVKD. This CDR3 is 14 amino acids long. V was clipped by 2 bases and J by 5 bases; unmatched bases: 5. The CDR3 spells CAISERGRGETQYF. Written as DNA, the CDR3 is TGTGCCATCAGTGAGAGGGGGCGCGGGGAGACCCAGTACTTC.

The V and J genes are TRBV6-1 and TRBJ1-1; the match to TRBD1 covers 10 bases. V was clipped by 5 bases and J by 5 bases; unmatched bases: 11. The germline V gene has CDR1 MNHNS and CDR2 SASEGT. The CDR3 is 16 amino acids. The CDR3 nucleotides are TGTGCCAGCAGTAAAGACAGGGGGCAGGGGAGGACTGAAGCTTTCTTT. It specifies CASSKDRGQGRTEAFF.

The table lists this clone with a count of one. V is TRBV30 and J is TRBJ2-2, with D perhaps TRBD1 (6 bases). This CDR3 has 13 amino acids. With 0 bases removed from V and 6 bases from J, the gap between germline ends came to 8 bases. Germline V gene sequence: CDR1 GTSNPN, CDR2 SVGIG (reference sequence). The CDR3 protein is CAWSVQGSGELFF. As DNA, the CDR3 is TGTGCCTGGAGTGTACAGGGTTCCGGGGAGCTGTTTTTT. The complete variable domain, with remaining parts taken from reference TRBV30 and TRBJ2-2, reads SQTIHQWPATLVQPVGSPLSLECTVEGTSNPNLYWYRQAAGRGLQLLFYSVGIGQISSEVPQNLSASRPQDRQFILSSKKLLLSDSGFYLCAWSVQGSGELFFGEGSRLTVL.

The V call is TRBV28, the J call TRBJ1-1; D not certain. This CDR3 spans 11 amino acids. The V and J ends lost 7 bases and 8 bases respectively, with 11 bases between them. CDR1 MDHEN and CDR2 SYDVKM come from the germline V gene. The CDR3 coding sequence is TGTGCCAGCAAAACACCCAGGGAAGCTTTCTTT. This sequence encodes CASKTPREAFF.

The chain recombines TRBV10-3 with TRBJ2-7; 7 bases line up with TRBD2. The CDR3 contains 13 residues. Trimming at V came to 3 bases and at J to 3 bases, leaving 2 bases not matched to a gene. Germline V CDR1 and CDR2: ENHRY, SYGVKD. Here the CDR3 reads CAISDTSDYEQYF. Here the CDR3 DNA reads TGTGCCATCAGTGATACTAGCGACTACGAGCAGTACTTC.

This sequence joins TRBV7-2 and TRBJ2-1; D is ambiguous. The CDR3 is 15 residues long. CDR1 and CDR2 from the germline V gene are SGHTA and FQGNSA. Trimming cost V 5 bases and J 2 bases, with 13 bases left between them. CDR3 sequence (DNA): TGTGCCAGCAGCCCCCGCGGTAGAACCTACAATGAGCAGTTCTTC. This translates into CASSPRGRTYNEQFF.

V is TRBV4-3 and J is TRBJ2-7; D call uncertain. Trimming pared 3 bases from V and 0 bases from J, leaving 12 bases between. The V gene's germline CDR1 is LGHNA and CDR2 YSLEER. This CDR3 is built from 15 residues. The CDR3 region is CASSQRYSYSYEQYF. CDR3 in DNA: TGCGCCAGCAGCCAGAGGTATTCATACTCCTACGAGCAGTACTTC.

This clone turned up a few times. The rearrangement links TRBV7-9 to TRBJ2-7; D may be TRBD2 (6 bases). The CDR3 extends over 13 amino acids. Germline V gene lookup returns CDR1 SEHNR and CDR2 FQNEAQ (reference sequence). V gave up 3 bases and J gave up 3 bases, with 9 bases separating them. DNA for the CDR3: TGTGCCAGCAGCTTGTATAGCGGCTACGAGCAGTACTTC. Its protein is CASSLYSGYEQYF.

This clone was detected only a few times. The CDR3 DNA reads as TGTGCCAGCAGCCGCAGGAGGACAGGGGGCAGCTACGAGCAGTACTTC. Protein sequence: CASSRRRTGGSYEQYF. The chain carries TRBV21-1 and TRBJ2-7; the D call of TRBD1 is as the table states it, not checked on the DNA. TRBV21-1 is reported as a pseudogene. CDR3 size: 16 residues.

The chain combines TRBV15 with TRBJ1-5, with D perhaps TRBD1 (6 bases). Trimming stripped 0 bases from V and 4 bases from J, with 13 bases between. Germline loops: CDR1 LNHNV, CDR2 YYDKDF (reference sequence). CDR3 length: 16 amino acids. The CDR3 nucleotides read TGTGCCACCAGCAGAGAGTTTGGACAGACAAATCAGCCCCAGCATTTT. Protein: CATSREFGQTNQPQHF.

J is TRBJ1-6 and V is TRBV5-6; 9 bases map to TRBD1. The CDR3 covers 16 residues. V shed 2 bases, J shed 6 bases, and the junction held 6 bases outside the gene matches. The germline gives CDR1 SGHDT, CDR2 YYEEEE. In DNA, the CDR3 is TGTGCCAGCAGCTTTGGGACAGGGTTTGGTAATTCACCCCTCCACTTT. It yields the protein CASSFGTGFGNSPLHF.

The V call is TRBV7-3, the J call TRBJ1-2; 7 positions agree with TRBD1. The CDR3 spans 13 residues. The ends lost 6 bases at V and 2 bases at J; junction bases unmatched: 3. Germline V gene lookup returns CDR1 SGHTA and CDR2 FQGTGA. CDR3 DNA sequence: TGTGCCAGCAGTCTGGGACAGAACTATGGCTACACCTTC. It is translated as CASSLGQNYGYTF.